This T cell receptor beta chain appears in the sequencing data of a study of post-analysis software for immune sequencing data. TCR beta libraries were prepared from cDNA with unique molecular identifiers. TCRdb analysed the PCR reads with MiXCR anew, one entry per CDR3 protein. The table has about 200,000 distinct CDR3 sequences, around 30% seen once. The clonotype originates from a girl under 18 with multiple sclerosis. The sample consisted of blood.

CDR3 residues: CASRGGQSNPQFF. As DNA, the CDR3 is TGTGCCAGCAGGGGGGGTCAAAGCAATCCGCAGTTCTTC. The chain joins TRBV2 to TRBJ2-1, with D possibly matching TRBD2 (6 bases). This CDR3 has 13 amino acids. The V gene's germline CDR1 is SNHLY and CDR2 FYNNEI. V was cut by 6 bases and J by 12 bases, with 18 bases left in between.